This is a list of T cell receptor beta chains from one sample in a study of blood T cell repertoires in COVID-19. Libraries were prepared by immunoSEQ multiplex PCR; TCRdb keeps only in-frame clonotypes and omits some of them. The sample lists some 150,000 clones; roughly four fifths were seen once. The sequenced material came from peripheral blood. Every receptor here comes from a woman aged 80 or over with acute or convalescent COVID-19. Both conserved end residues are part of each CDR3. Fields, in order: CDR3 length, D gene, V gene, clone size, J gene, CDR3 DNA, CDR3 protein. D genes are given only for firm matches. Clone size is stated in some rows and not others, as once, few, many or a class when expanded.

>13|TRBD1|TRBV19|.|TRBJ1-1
TGTGCCAGTAAGACTCCGACAGGGACTGAAGCTTTCTTT
CASKTPTGTEAFF
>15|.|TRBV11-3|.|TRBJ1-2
TGTGCCAGCAGCCTAGGGGTCAGGGATGGGGATGGCTACACCTTC
CASSLGVRDGDGYTF
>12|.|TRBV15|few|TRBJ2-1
TGTGCCACCAGCAGAGATATAAGCTCTCAGTTCTTC
CATSRDISSQFF
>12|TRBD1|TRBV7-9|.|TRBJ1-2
TGTGCCAGCAGCCCAAGGGACAGGGCTGGCTCCTTC
CASSPRDRAGSF
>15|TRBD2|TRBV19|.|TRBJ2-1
TGTGCCAGTAGTATCGCAGCGGGAGTTTACAATGAGCAGTTCTTC
CASSIAAGVYNEQFF
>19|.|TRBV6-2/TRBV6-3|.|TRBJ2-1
TGTGCCAGCAGCAACCCCAGAATACTAGGTACCATCCTACCCAATGAGCAGTTCTTC
CASSNPRILGTILPNEQFF
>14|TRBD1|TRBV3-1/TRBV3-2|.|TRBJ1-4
TGTGCCAGCAGCCAACCGGGACAGGTAGAAAAACTGTTTTTT
CASSQPGQVEKLFF
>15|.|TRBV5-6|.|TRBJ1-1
TGTGCCAGCAGCTTGCTCGGTCAGTCAGGAACTGAAGCTTTCTTT
CASSLLGQSGTEAFF
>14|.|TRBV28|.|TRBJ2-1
TGTGCCAGCAGGGAGACAGGCTCCTACAATGAGCAGTTCTTC
CASRETGSYNEQFF
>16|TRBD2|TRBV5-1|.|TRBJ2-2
TGCGCCAGCAGCACGCGTTCGGGAGGTCTCCCCGGGGAGCTGTTTTTT
CASSTRSGGLPGELFF
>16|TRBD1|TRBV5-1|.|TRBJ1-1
TGCGCCAGCAGCTCACCTCGGACAGGGTGGGACACTGAAGCTTTCTTT
CASSSPRTGWDTEAFF
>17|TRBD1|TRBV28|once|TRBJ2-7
TGTGCCAGCAGTTCACCCATCGCAGGCAGGGGGAAATACGAGCAGTACTTC
CASSSPIAGRGKYEQYF
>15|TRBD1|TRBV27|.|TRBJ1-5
TGTGCCAGCAGTCTGACAGGGTACCCCAATCAGCCCCAGCATTTT
CASSLTGYPNQPQHF
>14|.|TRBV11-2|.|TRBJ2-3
TGTGCCAGCAGCTTTTTAGGGGACACAGATACGCAGTATTTT
CASSFLGDTDTQYF
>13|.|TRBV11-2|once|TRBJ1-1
TGTGCCAGCAGCTTAGAGGCGGGCACTGAAGCTTTCTTT
CASSLEAGTEAFF
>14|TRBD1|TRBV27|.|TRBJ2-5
TGTGCCAGCGGTCCCCGGACAGGGGAAGAGACCCAGTACTTC
CASGPRTGEETQYF
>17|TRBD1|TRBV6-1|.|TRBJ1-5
TGTGCCAGCAGTGAAGAGGGGACAGGGAGTTTACATCAGCCCCAGCATTTT
CASSEEGTGSLHQPQHF
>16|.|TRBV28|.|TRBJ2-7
TGTGCCAGCAGTCGGCGTTGGGACATGAACCCCTACGAGCAGTACTTC
CASSRRWDMNPYEQYF
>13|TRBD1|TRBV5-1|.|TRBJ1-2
TGCGCCAGCAGCCCCACAGGGGACTATGGCTACACCTTC
CASSPTGDYGYTF
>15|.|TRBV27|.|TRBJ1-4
TGTGCCAGCAGTTTCCGAGGAGGCACTAATGAAAAACTGTTTTTT
CASSFRGGTNEKLFF
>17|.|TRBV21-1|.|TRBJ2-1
TGTGCCAGCAGCAAAGGTGCTAGCGGAGGGCAATACAATGAGCAGTTCTTC
CASSKGASGGQYNEQFF
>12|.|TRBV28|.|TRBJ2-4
TGTGCCAGCAGTTTCTATAGAAACATTCAGTACTTC
CASSFYRNIQYF
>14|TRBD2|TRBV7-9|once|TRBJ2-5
TGTGCCAGTCACCGACTCCTCGGGGGGGAGACCCAGTACTTC
CASHRLLGGETQYF
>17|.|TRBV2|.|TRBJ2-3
TGTGCCAGCAGTCCCGGGTCTGGCAGAGTAGGCACAGATACGCAGTATTTT
CASSPGSGRVGTDTQYF
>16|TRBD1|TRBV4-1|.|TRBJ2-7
TGCGCCAGCAGCCAGCCGGGACAGGCTCGCTTCTACGAGCAGTACTTC
CASSQPGQARFYEQYF
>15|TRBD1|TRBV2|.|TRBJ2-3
TGTGCCAGCAGTGACCAGGGGGCTGGTGAAGATACGCAGTATTTT
CASSDQGAGEDTQYF
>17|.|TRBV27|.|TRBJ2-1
TGTGCCAGCAGTTCTCTTGGAAGTTGGTGGCGGAACAATGAGCAGTTCTTC
CASSSLGSWWRNNEQFF
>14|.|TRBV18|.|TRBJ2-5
TGTGCCAGCTCACCACTCTCTCAGGAAGAGACCCAGTACTTC
CASSPLSQEETQYF
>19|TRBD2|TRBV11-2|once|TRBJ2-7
TGTGCCAGCAGCTCAACGACTAGCGGGAGTTCAAGTTCGGCCTACGAGCAGTACTTC
CASSSTTSGSSSSAYEQYF
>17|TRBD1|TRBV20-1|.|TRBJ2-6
TGCAGTGCTAGTGGGGACAGGGCCCTCTCTGGGGCCAACGTCCTGACTTTC
CSASGDRALSGANVLTF